This TCR beta chain was sequenced during a study of technical replicates of blood from a few donors. TCRdb keeps only in-frame clones here, not all; method: immunoSEQ multiplex PCR. Of around 68,000 clones listed, 75% to 95% were seen once; the top ten hold 0.37%. The CDR3 is 16 residues long. V was shortened by 5 bases and J by 0 bases, with 13 bases between the two germline ends. In germline, CDR1 is SGHDN, CDR2 FVKESK. The receptor was derived from a human donor in good health. Some clones in this sample may be carry-over from other donors' samples. The sequencing input was T cells isolated from PBMCs. The J gene is TRBJ2-2, the V gene TRBV14; the D is unclear. As DNA, the CDR3 is TGTGCCAGCAGCGCACAGTTGTTCGCGAACACCGGGGAGCTGTTTTTT. It encodes CASSAQLFANTGELFF.